This T cell receptor (beta chain) was obtained from a study of T cells in Graves' hyperthyroidism and ophthalmopathy. The study's findings and limits: Ophthalmopathy stood apart from stable hyperthyroidism in a 13 V-J model.

This clonotype was seen at least ten times. Its antigen is unknown. Per germline, CDR1 SGDLS and CDR2 YYNGEE. V dropped 0 bases and J dropped 3; count of bases not matched to a gene: 12. The CDR3 totals 19 residues. It was RNA transcripts that yielded the amplified TCR beta CDR3 regions. TCR CDR3 regions were first amplified by RT-PCR with HTBI primers. In TCRdb, the multiplex PCR reads were re-called with MiXCR into one record per CDR3 protein. The sample records roughly 110,000 distinct CDR3 sequences, about 16% being singletons. Material: blood. V is TRBV9 and J is TRBJ2-1; TRBD2 matches 10 bases. The TCR originated in a woman between 50 and 59 years old with Graves' hyperthyroidism. In nucleotides, the CDR3 is TGTGCCAGCAGCGTAGGGGTAGCGGGAGGCTCTCGGGGCTACAATGAGCAGTTCTTC. Translating it yields CASSVGVAGGSRGYNEQFF.